The next 21 T cell receptor beta chains were all read from a single sample in a study of shared T cell receptors in the human thymus. This table comes from immunoSEQ multiplex PCR, and its TCRdb copy is limited to in-frame clones, with some not included. The repertoire holds hundreds of thousands of clones, with over 90% as singletons. The sequenced sample consisted of thymocytes. These receptors were obtained from a human donor.

The chain is built from TRBV7-9 and TRBJ1-4, with no clear D. This CDR3 has 14 residues. Germline values: CDR1 SEHNR, CDR2 FQNEAQ (reference sequence). Trimming shortened V by 3 bases and J by 8 bases, and 13 bases separated the two germline ends. CDR3 DNA sequence: TGTGCCAGCAGCTTCGGCGCCTCTCAAGAAAAACTGTTTTTT. Its protein product is CASSFGASQEKLFF.

The chain carries TRBV25-1 and TRBJ1-5; D perhaps matches TRBD1 (5 bases). Germline V gives CDR1 MGHDK, CDR2 SYGVNS. CDR3 length equals 13 residues. V lost 4 bases and J 2 bases, leaving 6 bases between the germline ends. The CDR3 is CASSARGNQPQHF. CDR3 in DNA: TGTGCCAGCAGTGCCAGGGGCAATCAGCCCCAGCATTTT.

This chain uses TRBV27 with TRBJ2-5; tentatively, D is TRBD2 (6 bases). The CDR3 contains 16 residues. CDR1 and CDR2 from the germline V gene are MNHEY and SMNVEV (reference sequence). V shed 5 bases and J shed 2 bases, with 18 bases lying between them. CDR3 residues: CASSPGRGSGQETQYF. CDR3 nucleotides: TGTGCCAGCAGTCCGGGTCGGGGGAGCGGACAAGAGACCCAGTACTTC.

CDR3 region: CATSSQRSYEQYF. DNA of the CDR3: TGTGCCACCAGCAGTCAGCGCTCCTACGAGCAGTACTTC. The chain employs TRBV15 and TRBJ2-7, with D unresolved. CDR3 length: 13 residues. The V gene's germline CDR1 is LNHNV and CDR2 YYDKDF (reference sequence). The V end lost 3 bases, the J end lost 0 bases, and 6 bases lay between the germline ends.

The chain has TRBV7-3 and TRBJ2-1; 8 nucleotides align to TRBD2. In germline, CDR1 is SGHTA, CDR2 FQGTGA. Germline trimming cut 1 base from V and 5 bases from J; bases unmatched to any gene: 4. The CDR3 totals 15 residues. In nucleotides, the CDR3 is TGTGCCAGCAGCTTAATAGCGGGAACTGACAATGAGCAGTTCTTC. This sequence encodes CASSLIAGTDNEQFF.

This clone occurred once. The chain employs TRBV11-2 and TRBJ2-2; the match to TRBD1 covers 8 bases. CDR1 and CDR2 (germline): SGHAT, FQNNGV. The CDR3 is 15 amino acids. Losses at the gene ends were 3 bases for V and 5 bases for J; bases not matched to a gene: 5. The CDR3 sequence is CASSLLTGETGELFF. The CDR3 nucleotides are TGTGCCAGCAGCTTGCTGACAGGGGAAACCGGGGAGCTGTTTTTT.

The chain recombines TRBV11-1 with TRBJ2-6; TRBD2 is a possible D gene (6 bases). The V end lost 8 bases, the J end lost 3 bases, and 17 bases lay between the germline ends. The CDR3 is made up of 16 amino acids. Per germline, CDR1 SGHAT and CDR2 FQDESV (reference sequence). CDR3 sequence: CASEGTPQSGANVLTF. Here the CDR3 DNA reads TGTGCCAGCGAGGGGACTCCCCAAAGTGGGGCCAACGTCCTGACTTTC.

This rearrangement joins TRBV5-5 to TRBJ2-7, with D unresolved. Trimming took 6 bases from V and 2 from J, leaving 18 bases between them. This CDR3 spans 15 amino acids. CDR1 and CDR2 (germline): SGHKS, YYEKEE (reference sequence). The CDR3 DNA is TGTGCCAGCAACTTCTTTACTGACGGAACCTACGAGCAGTACTTC. Its translation: CASNFFTDGTYEQYF.

The chain uses TRBV19 and TRBJ1-1; D perhaps matches TRBD1 (5 bases). Trimming shortened V by 9 bases and J by 0 bases, and 23 bases separated the two germline ends. The V gene's germline CDR1 is LNHDA and CDR2 SQIVND (reference sequence). The CDR3 loop spans 17 amino acids. The CDR3 spells CASQKRGGNTLNTEAFF. CDR3 coding DNA: TGTGCCAGCCAAAAACGGGGGGGGAATACTTTGAACACTGAAGCTTTCTTT.

The rearrangement joins TRBV7-9 to TRBJ1-1; TRBD1 matches 9 bases. Germline CDR1 is SEHNR and CDR2 is FQNEAQ (reference sequence). The CDR3 has 17 residues. The ends lost 5 bases at V and 3 bases at J; junction bases unmatched: 13. CDR3 protein: CASSLDRGLTLYTEAFF. The CDR3 DNA follows: TGTGCCAGCAGCCTGGACAGGGGATTGACCTTATACACTGAAGCTTTCTTT.

V and J are TRBV7-2 and TRBJ1-2; TRBD1 aligns across 10 bases. CDR1 is SGHTA and CDR2 is FQGNSA in the germline V gene. This CDR3 contains 18 residues. The V segment lost 1 base and the J segment 6 bases; nucleotides outside the gene matches: 14. The CDR3 reads CASSLVSDRGAERDGYTF. CDR3 sequence (DNA): TGTGCCAGCAGCTTAGTATCGGACAGGGGGGCGGAGAGGGATGGCTACACCTTC.

The chain is built from TRBV6-1 and TRBJ2-1, with 8 positions matching TRBD2. CDR1 and CDR2 (germline): MNHNS, SASEGT. The junction had 10 bases not matched to a gene; V was cut back by 2 bases and J by 7 bases. This CDR3 is 16 amino acids long. CDR3 protein: CASSETTSGSGNEQFF. Here the CDR3 DNA reads TGTGCCAGCAGTGAAACAACAAGCGGGAGCGGGAATGAGCAGTTCTTC.

This chain connects TRBV4-3 to TRBJ2-3, with unresolved D. Trimming cost V 4 bases and J 6 bases, with 23 bases left between them. The CDR3 totals 17 residues. In germline, CDR1 is LGHNA, CDR2 YSLEER. Here the CDR3 reads CASSPDRSGELVDTQYF. The CDR3 coding sequence is TGCGCCAGCAGCCCGGACCGGTCAGGCGAATTGGTGGATACGCAGTATTTT.

V usage is TRBV7-3 and J usage is TRBJ2-5, with 9 bases lining up with TRBD1. CDR1 and CDR2 (germline): SGHTA, FQGTGA. J lost 2 bases, V lost 2 bases, and 6 bases had no gene match. This CDR3 contains 16 residues. In DNA, the CDR3 is TGTGCCAGCAGCTTATGGGGACAGGGAGGTCAAGAGACCCAGTACTTC. This codes for CASSLWGQGGQETQYF. The full variable domain, its missing parts supplied by reference TRBV7-3 and TRBJ2-5, is GAGVSQTPSNKVTEKGKYVELRCDPISGHTALYWYRQSLGQGPEFLIYFQGTGAADDSGLPNDRFFAVRPEGSVSTLKIQRTERGDSAVYLCASSLWGQGGQETQYFGPGTRLLVL.

The chain carries TRBV5-1 and TRBJ2-3; D possibly corresponds to TRBD2 (7 bases). V was trimmed by 2 bases and J by 3 bases, leaving 19 bases between them. CDR1 is SGHRS and CDR2 is YFSETQ in the germline V gene. The CDR3 length is 17 residues. The CDR3 sequence is CASSLPFEGGGTDTQYF. The CDR3 coding sequence is TGCGCCAGCAGCTTACCTTTCGAGGGAGGGGGGACAGATACGCAGTATTTT.

The chain joins TRBV27 to TRBJ2-1; the match to TRBD1 covers 8 bases. The CDR3 length is 19 residues. The V gene end was trimmed by 6 bases and the J gene end by 0 bases; junction bases not matched to a gene: 16. Germline values: CDR1 MNHEY, CDR2 SMNVEV (reference sequence). This CDR3 is CASSRGTRGQKSSYNEQFF. CDR3 nucleotide sequence: TGTGCCAGCAGCCGCGGGACCAGGGGGCAAAAGAGCTCCTACAATGAGCAGTTCTTC.

The chain couples TRBV4-2 to TRBJ2-1; D perhaps matches TRBD2 (6 bases). The V end was cut by 4 bases, the J end by 0 bases, with 16 bases between. The germline V gene encodes CDR1 LGHNA and CDR2 YNFKEQ. The CDR3 spans 17 residues. CDR3 in amino acids: CASSPRLVGGSYNEQFF. CDR3 coding DNA: TGTGCCAGCAGCCCTCGACTAGTTGGTGGCTCCTACAATGAGCAGTTCTTC.

The chain couples TRBV29-1 to TRBJ1-4; 7 positions match TRBD1. This CDR3 has 11 amino acids. Unmatched junction bases numbered 1, after V lost 5 bases and J lost 7 bases. Germline lookup yields CDR1 SQVTM and CDR2 ANQGSEA. Written as DNA, the CDR3 is TGCAGCGTTAGACAGGGTGAAAAACTGTTTTTT. Encoded protein: CSVRQGEKLFF. Full variable domain (missing parts from reference TRBV29-1 and TRBJ1-4): SAVISQKPSRDICQRGTSLTIQCQVDSQVTMMFWYRQQPGQSLTLIATANQGSEATYESGFVIDKFPISRPNLTFSTLTVSNMSPEDSSIYLCSVRQGEKLFFGSGTQLSVL.

The gene calls are TRBV28 and TRBJ1-2, with no clear D. Germline V lookup: CDR1 MDHEN, CDR2 SYDVKM. V was pared by 8 bases and J by 3 bases, with 13 bases between. CDR3 length equals 13 residues. Here the CDR3 DNA reads TGTGCCAGCTACTCTGGACGGCACTATGGCTACACCTTC. It yields the protein CASYSGRHYGYTF.

The V gene is TRBV7-9, the J gene TRBJ1-1; no definite D call. The CDR3 spans 15 residues. From germline, CDR1 is SEHNR and CDR2 FQNEAQ (reference sequence). The V end was cut by 7 bases, the J end by 1 base, with 16 bases between. The CDR3 coding sequence is TGTGCCAGCACCCCTAAGAGGCCCCAGAACACTGAAGCTTTCTTT. Translated, it gives CASTPKRPQNTEAFF.

The V call is TRBV28, the J call TRBJ2-5; TRBD1 or TRBD2 may be the D gene (5 bases each). V was clipped by 2 bases and J by 3 bases, with 7 bases between them. CDR1 and CDR2 from the germline V gene are MDHEN and SYDVKM. The CDR3 has 13 residues. The chain's CDR3 is CASSLVGEETQYF. CDR3 in DNA: TGTGCCAGCAGTTTAGTGGGGGAAGAGACCCAGTACTTC.